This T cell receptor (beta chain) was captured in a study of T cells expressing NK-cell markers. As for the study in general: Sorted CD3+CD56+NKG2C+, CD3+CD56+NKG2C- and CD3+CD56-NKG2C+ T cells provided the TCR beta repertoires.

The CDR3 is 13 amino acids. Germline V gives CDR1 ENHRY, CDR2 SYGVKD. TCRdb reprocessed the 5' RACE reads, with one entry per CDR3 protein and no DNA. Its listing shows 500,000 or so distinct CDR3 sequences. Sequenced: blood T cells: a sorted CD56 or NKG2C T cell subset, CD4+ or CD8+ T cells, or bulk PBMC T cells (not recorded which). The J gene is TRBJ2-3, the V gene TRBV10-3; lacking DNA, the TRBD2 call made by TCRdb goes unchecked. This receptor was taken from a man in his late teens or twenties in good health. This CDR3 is CAISVREADTQYF.